The sequence of this T cell receptor beta chain was determined in a study of CXCR3-negative and CXCR3-positive naive CD8 T cells. Study-wide points: When CXCR3-positive naive cells were set against CXCR3-negative naive cells, the former had more hydrophobic TRB CDR3s. Within a donor, both naive subsets shared TRBV-TRBJ usage, unlike memory cells.

Germline lookup yields CDR1 SGHDT and CDR2 YYEEEE. This CDR3 has 14 amino acids. 5' RACE that incorporated UMI labels was used to prepare the TRB cDNA libraries. TCRdb processed the 5' RACE reads again and assigns one entry to each CDR3 protein, with no DNA. The sample totals about 89,000 distinct CDR3 sequences. A word on this clonotype: The antigen is not known.

The source is a human donor in good health. Some clones in this sample may be carry-over from other donors' samples. The sequenced sample was naive CXCR3+ CD8+ T cells from blood. Sample subset: CD45RO-CCR7+CD27+CD95- naive CD8+ T cells expressing CXCR3 (TNR3+). V usage is TRBV5-6 and J usage is TRBJ1-1. The CDR3 protein is CASSSGREVTEAFF.